This TCR beta chain was captured by sequencing in a study of response to subunit inactivated influenza vaccine. TCRdb used MiXCR to reprocess the RT-PCR reads, holding one entry per CDR3 protein. Altogether 700,000 to 900,000 distinct CDR3 sequences are present, about 20% being singletons, with the ten largest covering roughly 10%. Per germline, CDR1 SNHLY and CDR2 FYNNEI. CDR3 size: 13 residues. V trimming: 4 bases; J trimming: 6 bases; junction bases outside the gene matches: 6. The source is a man aged 50-59 years who received an inactivated influenza vaccine. The sample consisted of PBMCs from blood, taken 4 to 6 days after vaccination. The rearrangement links TRBV2 to TRBJ2-7, with TRBD1 matching over 7 bases. In DNA, the CDR3 is TGTGCCAGCAGTGGAGACAGGGACCCCGAGCAGTACTTC. Translation: CASSGDRDPEQYF. Based on the CDR3 plus reference TRBV2 and TRBJ2-7, the full variable domain is EPEVTQTPSHQVTQMGQEVILRCVPISNHLYFYWYRQILGQKVEFLVSFYNNEISEKSEIFDDQFSVERPDGSNFTLKIRSTKLEDSAMYFCASSGDRDPEQYFGPGTRLTVT.